The clone carrying this T cell receptor beta chain has just a few counts. These data originate in a study of response to subunit inactivated influenza vaccine. TCRdb analysed the RT-PCR reads with MiXCR anew, one entry per CDR3 protein. The sample shows a few hundred thousand distinct CDR3 sequences, roughly 22% of them seen only once. The CDR3 has 11 amino acids. Germline CDR1 MDHEN, CDR2 SYDVKM. Trimming left V 6 bases short and J 7 bases short, with 9 bases between. The sequences come from PBMCs from blood, collected about 20 months after vaccination. V is TRBV28 and J is TRBJ1-2, with D unresolved. This clonotype originated in a man between 45 and 75 years old who received an inactivated influenza vaccine. The CDR3 sequence: CASSPGGGYTF. Written as DNA, the CDR3 is TGTGCCAGCAGCCCAGGAGGTGGCTACACCTTC.